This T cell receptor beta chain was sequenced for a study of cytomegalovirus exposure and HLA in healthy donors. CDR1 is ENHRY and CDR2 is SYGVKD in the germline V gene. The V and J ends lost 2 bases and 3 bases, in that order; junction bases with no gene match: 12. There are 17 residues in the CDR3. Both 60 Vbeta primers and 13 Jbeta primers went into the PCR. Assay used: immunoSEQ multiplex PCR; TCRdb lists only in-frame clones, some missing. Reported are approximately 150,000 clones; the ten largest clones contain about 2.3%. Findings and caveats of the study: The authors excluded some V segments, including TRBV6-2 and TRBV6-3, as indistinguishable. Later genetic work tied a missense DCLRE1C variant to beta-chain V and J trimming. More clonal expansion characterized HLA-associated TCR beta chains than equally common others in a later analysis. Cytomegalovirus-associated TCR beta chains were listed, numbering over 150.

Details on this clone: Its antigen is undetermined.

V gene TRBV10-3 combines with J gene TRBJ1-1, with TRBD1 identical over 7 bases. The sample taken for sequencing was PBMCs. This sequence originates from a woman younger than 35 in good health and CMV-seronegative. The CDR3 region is CAISEAGTTGADTEAFF. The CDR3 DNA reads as TGTGCCATCAGTGAGGCGGGAACAACAGGGGCGGACACTGAAGCTTTCTTT.